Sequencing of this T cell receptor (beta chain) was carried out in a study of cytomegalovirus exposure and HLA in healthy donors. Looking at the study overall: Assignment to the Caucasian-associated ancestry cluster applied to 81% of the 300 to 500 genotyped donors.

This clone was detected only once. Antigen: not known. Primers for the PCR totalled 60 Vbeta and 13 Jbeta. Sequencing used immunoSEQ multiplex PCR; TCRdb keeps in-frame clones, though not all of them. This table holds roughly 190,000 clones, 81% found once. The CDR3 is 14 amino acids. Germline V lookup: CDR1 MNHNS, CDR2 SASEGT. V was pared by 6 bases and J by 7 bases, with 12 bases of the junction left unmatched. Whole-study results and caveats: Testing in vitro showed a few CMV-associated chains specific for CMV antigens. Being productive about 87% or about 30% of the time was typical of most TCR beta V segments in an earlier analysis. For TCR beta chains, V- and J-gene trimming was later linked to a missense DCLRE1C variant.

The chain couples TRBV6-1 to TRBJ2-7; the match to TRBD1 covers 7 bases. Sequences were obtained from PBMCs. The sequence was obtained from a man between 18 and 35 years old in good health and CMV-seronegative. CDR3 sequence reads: CASSDRVSMREQYF. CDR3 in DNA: TGTGCCAGCAGCGACAGGGTATCTATGCGGGAGCAGTACTTC.